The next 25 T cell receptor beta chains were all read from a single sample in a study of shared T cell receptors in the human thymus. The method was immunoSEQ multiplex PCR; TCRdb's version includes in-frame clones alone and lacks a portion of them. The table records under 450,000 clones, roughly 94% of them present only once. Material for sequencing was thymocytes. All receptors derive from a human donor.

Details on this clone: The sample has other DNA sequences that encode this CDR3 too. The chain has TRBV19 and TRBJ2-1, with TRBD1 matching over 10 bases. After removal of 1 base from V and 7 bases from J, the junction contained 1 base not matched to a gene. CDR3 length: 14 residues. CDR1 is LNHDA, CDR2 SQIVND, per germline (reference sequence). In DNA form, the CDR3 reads TGTGCCAGTAGTATAGGGACAGGGGGGAATGAGCAGTTCTTC. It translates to CASSIGTGGNEQFF.

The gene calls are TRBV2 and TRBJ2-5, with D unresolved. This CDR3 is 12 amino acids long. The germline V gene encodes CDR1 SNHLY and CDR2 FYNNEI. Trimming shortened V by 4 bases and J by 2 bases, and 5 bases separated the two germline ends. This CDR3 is CASSAIQETQYF. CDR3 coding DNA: TGTGCCAGCAGTGCCATTCAAGAGACCCAGTACTTC.

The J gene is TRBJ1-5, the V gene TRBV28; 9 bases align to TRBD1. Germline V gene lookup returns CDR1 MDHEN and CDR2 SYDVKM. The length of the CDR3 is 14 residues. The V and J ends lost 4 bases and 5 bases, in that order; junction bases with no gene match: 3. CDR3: CASSSTGGDQPQHF. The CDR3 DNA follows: TGTGCCAGCAGTTCGACAGGGGGGGATCAGCCCCAGCATTTT.

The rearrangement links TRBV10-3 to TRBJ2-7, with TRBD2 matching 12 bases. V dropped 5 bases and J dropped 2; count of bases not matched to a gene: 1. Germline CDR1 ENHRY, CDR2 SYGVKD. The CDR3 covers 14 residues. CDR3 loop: CAISRTSGTYEQYF. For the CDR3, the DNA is TGTGCCATCAGTCGGACTAGCGGGACCTACGAGCAGTACTTC.

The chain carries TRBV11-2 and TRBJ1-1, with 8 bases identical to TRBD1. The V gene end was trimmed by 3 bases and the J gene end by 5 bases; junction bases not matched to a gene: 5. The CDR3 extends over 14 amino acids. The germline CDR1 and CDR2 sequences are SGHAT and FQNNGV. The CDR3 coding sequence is TGTGCCAGCAGCTTCGACAGGGGAGGGACTGAAGCTTTCTTT. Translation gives CASSFDRGGTEAFF.

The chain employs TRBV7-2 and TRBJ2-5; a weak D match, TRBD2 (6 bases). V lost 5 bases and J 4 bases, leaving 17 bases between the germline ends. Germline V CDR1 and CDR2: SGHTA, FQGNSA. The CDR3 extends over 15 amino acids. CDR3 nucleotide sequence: TGTGCCAGCAGCCAGGCTGGGGGAGGCCGAGAGACCCAGTACTTC. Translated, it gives CASSQAGGGRETQYF.

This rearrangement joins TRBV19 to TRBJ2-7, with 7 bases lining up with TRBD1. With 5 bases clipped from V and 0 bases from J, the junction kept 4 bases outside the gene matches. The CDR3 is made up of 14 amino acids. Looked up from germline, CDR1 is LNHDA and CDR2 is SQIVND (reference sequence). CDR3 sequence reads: CASSAGQASYEQYF. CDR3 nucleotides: TGTGCCAGTAGTGCCGGACAGGCCTCCTACGAGCAGTACTTC.

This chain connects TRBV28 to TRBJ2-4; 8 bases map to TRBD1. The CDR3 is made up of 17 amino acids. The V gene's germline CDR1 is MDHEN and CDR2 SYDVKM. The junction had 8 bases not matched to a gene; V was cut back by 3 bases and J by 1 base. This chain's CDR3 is CASSFVGRGLAKNIQYF. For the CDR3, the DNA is TGTGCCAGCAGTTTCGTTGGCAGGGGGCTCGCCAAAAACATTCAGTACTTC. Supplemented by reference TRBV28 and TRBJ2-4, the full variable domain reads DVKVTQSSRYLVKRTGEKVFLECVQDMDHENMFWYRQDPGLGLRLIYFSYDVKMKEKGDIPEGYSVSREKKERFSLILESASTNQTSMYLCASSFVGRGLAKNIQYFGAGTRLSVL.

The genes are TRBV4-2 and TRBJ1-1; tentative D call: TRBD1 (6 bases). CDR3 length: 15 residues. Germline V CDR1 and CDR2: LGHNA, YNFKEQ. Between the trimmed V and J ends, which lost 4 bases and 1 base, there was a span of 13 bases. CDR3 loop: CASSLTQGANTEAFF. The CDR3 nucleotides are TGTGCCAGCAGCCTCACACAGGGAGCGAACACTGAAGCTTTCTTT.

The CDR3 region has the DNA TGTGCCTGGAGTGTAAGTGCAGAGACCCAGTACTTC. Translated, it gives CAWSVSAETQYF. The chain is built from TRBV30 and TRBJ2-5; D is unclear. The CDR3 loop spans 12 amino acids. Trimming pared 0 bases from V and 4 bases from J, leaving 6 bases between. Germline CDR1 reads GTSNPN; CDR2 reads SVGIG (reference sequence).

The CDR3 loop reads CASSEAGLAALRRDEQFF. The DNA for the CDR3 is TGTGCCAGCAGTGAAGCGGGACTAGCGGCACTGCGCAGAGATGAGCAGTTCTTC. The chain joins TRBV2 to TRBJ2-1, with 11 bases lining up with TRBD2. The germline V gene encodes CDR1 SNHLY and CDR2 FYNNEI. The CDR3 covers 18 residues. V shed 0 bases and J 8 bases; nucleotides not matched to a gene: 12.

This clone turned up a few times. The CDR3 here is CASSLPGYSYEQYF. For the CDR3, the DNA is TGTGCCAGCAGTTTGCCGGGTTATTCCTACGAGCAGTACTTC. V usage is TRBV28 and J usage is TRBJ2-7; no clear D gene. CDR1 is MDHEN and CDR2 is SYDVKM in the germline V gene. CDR3 length equals 14 residues. V lost 3 bases, J lost 1 base, and 10 bases lay in between.

This CDR3 reads CASSLGQGQGGTDTQYF. CDR3 coding DNA: TGTGCCAGCAGCTTAGGGCAGGGACAGGGGGGGACAGATACGCAGTATTTT. The chain has TRBV11-3 and TRBJ2-3; 11 nucleotides align to TRBD1. The CDR3 spans 17 residues. Germline values: CDR1 SGHNT, CDR2 YENEEA. V shed 1 base and J 3 bases; nucleotides not matched to a gene: 6.

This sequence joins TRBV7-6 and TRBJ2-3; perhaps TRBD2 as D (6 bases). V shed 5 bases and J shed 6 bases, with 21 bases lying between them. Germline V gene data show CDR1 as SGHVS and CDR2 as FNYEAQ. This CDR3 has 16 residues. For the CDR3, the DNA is TGTGCCAGCAGCCAGATTAGACTAGGGGTCAGGGATACGCAGTATTTT. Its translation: CASSQIRLGVRDTQYF.

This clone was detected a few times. The CDR3 region has the DNA TGTGCCAGCTCACCAATCACTTTCGTAGCCGGGGAGCTGTTTTTT. Protein product: CASSPITFVAGELFF. V is TRBV18 and J is TRBJ2-2; D call uncertain. The germline V and J ends were trimmed by 2 bases and 6 bases, with 13 bases remaining between them. This CDR3 is 15 amino acids long. Germline V gives CDR1 KGHSH, CDR2 LQKENI.

CDR3 residues: CATSRGTSGRGGANVLTF. CDR3 DNA sequence: TGTGCCACCAGCAGAGGGACTAGCGGGAGGGGTGGGGCCAACGTCCTGACTTTC. V and J are TRBV15 and TRBJ2-6; 15 bases are shared with TRBD2. The CDR3 sequence is 18 residues long. The trim removed 1 base at V and 3 bases at J, leaving 1 base unmatched. From germline, CDR1 is LNHNV and CDR2 YYDKDF (reference sequence).

The DNA for the CDR3 is TGTGCCAGCAGCCAAGTCCTTCTGGGAGCCCATGAGACCCAGTACTTC. This sequence encodes CASSQVLLGAHETQYF. This sequence joins TRBV14 and TRBJ2-5; maybe TRBD2 (5 bases). V was trimmed by 1 base and J by 5 bases, leaving 17 bases between them. Germline V gene data show CDR1 as SGHDN and CDR2 as FVKESK. The CDR3 length is 16 residues.

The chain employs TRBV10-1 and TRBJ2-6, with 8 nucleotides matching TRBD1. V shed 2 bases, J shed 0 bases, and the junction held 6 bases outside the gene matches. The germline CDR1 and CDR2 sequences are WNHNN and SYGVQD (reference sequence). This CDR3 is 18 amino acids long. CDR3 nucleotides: TGCGCCAGCAGTGAGCAGAGACAGGGGTACTCTGGGGCCAACGTCCTGACTTTC. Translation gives CASSEQRQGYSGANVLTF.

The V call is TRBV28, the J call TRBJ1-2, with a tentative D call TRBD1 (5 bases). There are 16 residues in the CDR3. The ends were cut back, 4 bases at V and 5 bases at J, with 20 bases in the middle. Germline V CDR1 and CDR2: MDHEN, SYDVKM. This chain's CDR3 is CASSSPMPGGGYGYTF. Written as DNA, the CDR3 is TGTGCCAGCAGTTCCCCCATGCCCGGGGGGGGGTATGGCTACACCTTC.

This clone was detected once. For the CDR3, the DNA is TGTGCCATCAGTGACAGGGGAGGCAATCAGCCCCAGCATTTT. Translating gives CAISDRGGNQPQHF. The J gene is TRBJ1-5, the V gene TRBV10-3; tentatively, D is TRBD1 (6 bases). The CDR3 runs 14 residues. The V gene lost 3 bases and the J gene lost 2 bases, with 8 bases spanning the gap. Germline V gene lookup returns CDR1 ENHRY and CDR2 SYGVKD.

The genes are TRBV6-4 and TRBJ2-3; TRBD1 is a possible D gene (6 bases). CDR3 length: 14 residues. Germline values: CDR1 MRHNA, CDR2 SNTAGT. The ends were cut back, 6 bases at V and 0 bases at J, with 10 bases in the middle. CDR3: CASSVTGSTDTQYF. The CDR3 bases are TGTGCCAGCAGCGTGACAGGAAGCACAGATACGCAGTATTTT.

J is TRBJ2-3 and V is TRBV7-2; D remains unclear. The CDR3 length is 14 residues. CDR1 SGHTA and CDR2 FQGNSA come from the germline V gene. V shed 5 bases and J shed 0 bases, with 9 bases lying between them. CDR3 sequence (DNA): TGTGCCAGCAGCCCTTACACCAGCACAGATACGCAGTATTTT. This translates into CASSPYTSTDTQYF.

The CDR3 here is CAWSVREREWGNEQFF. The CDR3 nucleotides are TGTGCCTGGAGTGTACGGGAGCGGGAGTGGGGCAATGAGCAGTTCTTC. The chain recombines TRBV30 with TRBJ2-1; 8 bases agree with TRBD2. V lost 0 bases and J lost 6; bases outside the gene matches: 10. This CDR3 has 16 amino acids. Germline loops: CDR1 GTSNPN, CDR2 SVGIG (reference sequence).

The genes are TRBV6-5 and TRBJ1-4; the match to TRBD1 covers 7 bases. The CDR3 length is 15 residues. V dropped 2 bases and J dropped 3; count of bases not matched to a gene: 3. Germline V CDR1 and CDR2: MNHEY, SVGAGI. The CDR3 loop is CASSYGTDSNEKLFF. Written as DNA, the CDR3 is TGTGCCAGCAGTTACGGGACAGACTCTAATGAAAAACTGTTTTTT.

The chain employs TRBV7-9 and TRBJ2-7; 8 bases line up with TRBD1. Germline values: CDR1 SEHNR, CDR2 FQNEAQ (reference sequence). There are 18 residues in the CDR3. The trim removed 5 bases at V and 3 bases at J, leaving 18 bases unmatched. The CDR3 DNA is TGTGCCAGCAGCCCCTCGGACAGGGAAAGGTGGGGTGTCTACGAGCAGTACTTC. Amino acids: CASSPSDRERWGVYEQYF.